These T cell receptor beta chains were read from a single sample in a study of blood T cell repertoires in COVID-19. TCRdb's table, derived via immunoSEQ multiplex PCR, lists solely in-frame clones and lacks some. The repertoire holds over 95,000 clones, with around 90% as singletons. The specimen sequenced was peripheral blood. The receptors come from a woman between 50 and 59 years old with acute or convalescent COVID-19. Both conserved end residues are trimmed from each CDR3. Each record gives: V gene, J gene, D gene, CDR3 protein. D genes are given only for firm matches.

TRBV5-1	TRBJ1-1	.	ASSQGTEAF
TRBV7-2	TRBJ1-5	.	ASSSTHGNQPQH
TRBV3-1/TRBV3-2	TRBJ1-2	.	ASSQDQGQGRGYT
TRBV2	TRBJ2-6	.	ASSLEDSGANVLT
TRBV11-3	TRBJ2-2	.	ASSLGGRNTGELF
TRBV28	TRBJ2-1	TRBD2	ASRSGRRAYNEQF
TRBV12-3/TRBV12-4	TRBJ1-3	.	ASSLLTIY
TRBV19	TRBJ2-7	TRBD1	ASSIRDRGYEQY
TRBV2	TRBJ2-1	TRBD2	ASRSGDNYNEQF
TRBV7-9	TRBJ2-1	TRBD2	ASSDSGNNEQF
TRBV7-9	TRBJ2-2	TRBD2	ASSYASSSGRYTGELF
TRBV2	TRBJ2-1	.	ASQTVADNEQF
TRBV5-1	TRBJ1-1	TRBD1	ASSFAGQTNTEAF
TRBV3-1/TRBV3-2	TRBJ1-1	.	ASSQEGVGTEAF
TRBV28	TRBJ1-3	.	ASSFEARGNTIY
TRBV7-9	TRBJ2-1	TRBD1	ASSVASTGGDEQF
TRBV24-1	TRBJ2-7	TRBD1	ATSDGTGAKIYEQY
TRBV7-9	TRBJ1-2	.	ASSLEDSYGYT
TRBV6-4	TRBJ1-2	.	ASSDRGGGYT
TRBV20-1	TRBJ2-4	TRBD1	SASGQGNIQY
TRBV4-2	TRBJ1-3	.	ASGQSSGNTIY
TRBV9	TRBJ1-1	.	ASSTDPAGVGYGTEAF
TRBV3-1/TRBV3-2	TRBJ2-5	TRBD1	ASNGGQGKETQY
TRBV7-3	TRBJ2-1	TRBD2	ASSPGLAGNEQF
TRBV6-2/TRBV6-3	TRBJ2-1	TRBD2	ASSPGLAGYSSEQF
TRBV10-1	TRBJ1-5	.	ASSESGDYSNQPQH
TRBV6-5	TRBJ2-7	.	ASSPQGGLSYEQY
TRBV4-1	TRBJ1-5	.	ASSQVGTQVSNQPQH
TRBV24-1	TRBJ2-3	.	ATSIEYGPGGDTQY
TRBV19	TRBJ2-1	TRBD2	ASSIDYEGPSGGTNSYNEQF
TRBV7-6	TRBJ2-1	TRBD2	ASSLALREGLGYEQF
TRBV19	TRBJ2-3	TRBD1	ASSIVGQGTTDTQY
TRBV9	TRBJ2-3	TRBD2	ASSARLAGGPDTQY
TRBV7-3	TRBJ1-1	.	ASSSSGTLNTEAF
TRBV4-3	TRBJ1-2	.	ASSKGGGDYGYT
TRBV28	TRBJ2-7	.	ASTPVGGAIYEQY